This T cell receptor beta chain was documented in a study of human T cells and chemical hapten exposure. Study results and limitations: In the PT1 data, expanded TCR counts showed a positive correlation with patch test score.

There are 12 residues in the CDR3. J was trimmed by 12 bases and V by 1 base; bases with no gene match: 4. In germline, CDR1 is SGHAT, CDR2 FQDESV (reference sequence). A single record per CDR3 protein comes from TCRdb applying MiXCR to the RACE reads. Here the sample spans roughly 82,000 distinct CDR3 sequences, over 9.5% being singletons. The time point is: patch test 1, 2 weeks after DPC sensitization. The treatment denotes: therapeutic diphenylcyclopropenone sensitization with weekly scalp DPC. This clonotype was found a few times. Its antigen is not identified. The chain links TRBV11-1 to TRBJ2-7; 9 nucleotides agree with TRBD1. The TCR originated in a woman aged 55 to 70 with alopecia areata. Some clones in this sample may be carry-over from other donors' samples. The sample in question was whole blood, obtained in connection with sensitization to the hapten diphenylcyclopropenone (DPC). The CDR3: CASSLGRDRAYF. For the CDR3, the DNA is TGTGCCAGCAGCTTAGGCCGGGACAGGGCGTACTTC.